Each of the 20 T cell receptor beta chains below was sequenced from the same sample in a study of blood T cell repertoires in COVID-19. The repertoire was sequenced with immunoSEQ multiplex PCR; TCRdb's copy has only in-frame clones and lacks some. The profile shows about 55,000 clones, roughly 87% of them singletons. Sequencing input: peripheral blood. The receptors shown here come from an older woman with acute or convalescent COVID-19.

The rearrangement uses TRBV3-1 (or the pseudogene TRBV3-2) and TRBJ2-2; D possibly corresponds to TRBD1 (5 bases). This CDR3 comprises 16 residues. Germline CDR1 is LGHDT and CDR2 is YNNKEL (reference sequence). Trimming shortened V by 1 base and J by 1 base, and 10 bases separated the two germline ends. The CDR3 bases are TGTGCCAGCAGCCAAGGCGGCAGGGTGAACACCGGGGAGCTGTTTTTT. Residues: CASSQGGRVNTGELFF.

This clone has only a few counts. CDR3 loop: CASSLGDRGRTDTQYF. For the CDR3, the DNA is TGTGCCAGCAGCTTAGGGGACAGGGGGCGCACAGATACGCAGTATTTT. This rearrangement joins TRBV7-9 to TRBJ2-3; 12 bases line up with TRBD1. With V trimmed by 1 base and J by 1 base, 0 bases remained unmatched. This CDR3 contains 16 residues. Germline CDR1 reads SEHNR; CDR2 reads FQNEAQ (reference sequence).

This sequence joins TRBV5-1 and TRBJ2-1, with D tentatively TRBD2 (6 bases). Per germline, CDR1 SGHRS and CDR2 YFSETQ. The CDR3 length is 14 residues. Trimming removed 2 bases at V and 8 bases at J, with 14 bases between. The CDR3 here is CASSFRGLRDEQFF. DNA for the CDR3: TGCGCCAGCAGCTTCCGGGGACTGCGGGATGAGCAGTTCTTC.

V and J are TRBV6-4 and TRBJ2-7; the D gene is possibly TRBD1 (6 bases). With 5 bases removed from V and 0 bases from J, the gap between germline ends came to 11 bases. The germline V gene encodes CDR1 MRHNA and CDR2 SNTAGT. CDR3 length: 14 amino acids. The CDR3 DNA follows: TGTGCCAGCAGTCCGGACAGAAACTCCTACGAGCAGTACTTC. Its translation: CASSPDRNSYEQYF.

The sample holds one count of this clone. The chain uses TRBV5-1 and TRBJ1-1, with 10 nucleotides matching TRBD1. V dropped 4 bases and J dropped 8; count of bases not matched to a gene: 8. The CDR3 contains 14 residues. Looked up from germline, CDR1 is SGHRS and CDR2 is YFSETQ. The chain's CDR3 is CASSTGQGFREAFF. The DNA for the CDR3 is TGCGCCAGCAGCACGGGACAGGGGTTTCGGGAAGCTTTCTTT.

The chain links TRBV6-5 to TRBJ2-7; D call uncertain. Per germline, CDR1 MNHEY and CDR2 SVGAGI. Trimming pared 0 bases from V and 6 bases from J, leaving 6 bases between. This CDR3 spans 12 amino acids. CDR3 loop: CASSYSIGEQYF. The CDR3 coding sequence is TGTGCCAGCAGTTACTCGATCGGCGAGCAGTACTTC.

V is TRBV6-1 and J is TRBJ1-6; no clear D gene. Trimming removed 1 base from V and 10 bases from J, with 11 bases in between. This CDR3 has 14 amino acids. Germline V gives CDR1 MNHNS, CDR2 SASEGT. CDR3 nucleotides: TGTGCCAGCAGTGAAGGAGGGAGGCGGTCACCCCTCCACTTT. The encoded protein is CASSEGGRRSPLHF.

The V call is TRBV6-5, the J call TRBJ1-1; 8 positions agree with TRBD1. The V gene's germline CDR1 is MNHEY and CDR2 SVGAGI. The CDR3 runs to 15 residues. V lost 5 bases and J lost 1; bases outside the gene matches: 6. CDR3 DNA: TGTGCCAGCAGTCCCGACAGGGGAGCGAACACTGAAGCTTTCTTT. It codes for CASSPDRGANTEAFF.

The CDR3: CASSLSDYGGELFF. The CDR3 nucleotides are TGTGCCAGCAGCTTATCGGACTATGGCGGGGAGCTGTTTTTT. The chain combines TRBV7-8 with TRBJ2-2; a possible D gene is TRBD2 (6 bases). Germline CDR1 reads SGHVS; CDR2 reads FQNEAQ. This CDR3 contains 14 residues. Trimming removed 2 bases at V and 7 bases at J, with 11 bases between.

The rearrangement joins TRBV7-2 to TRBJ2-1; 7 bases fit TRBD2. CDR3 size: 16 residues. Germline loops: CDR1 SGHTA, CDR2 FQGNSA. With 5 bases clipped from V and 0 bases from J, the junction kept 7 bases outside the gene matches. The CDR3 here is CASSAGTTLSYNEQFF. In DNA, the CDR3 is TGTGCCAGCAGCGCCGGGACTACCCTCTCCTACAATGAGCAGTTCTTC.

The rearrangement joins TRBV9 to TRBJ2-1, with 11 bases fitting TRBD2. The CDR3 runs to 16 residues. Trimming cost V 2 bases and J 2 bases; bases outside gene matches: 3. CDR1 and CDR2 from the germline V gene are SGDLS and YYNGEE. The CDR3 is CASSVPGLAAYNEQFF. In nucleotides, the CDR3 is TGTGCCAGCAGCGTCCCGGGACTAGCGGCCTACAATGAGCAGTTCTTC.

V usage is TRBV6-6 and J usage is TRBJ2-3; 8 bases are a match to TRBD1. The ends lost 2 bases at V and 2 bases at J; junction bases unmatched: 3. CDR1 and CDR2 from the germline V gene are MNHNY and SVGAGI (reference sequence). This CDR3 has 15 residues. The CDR3 is CASSYGQGATDTQYF. DNA for the CDR3: TGTGCCAGCAGTTACGGGCAGGGGGCCACAGATACGCAGTATTTT.

The chain is built from TRBV15 and TRBJ1-4, with a possible D match to TRBD1 (5 bases). The CDR3 has 17 residues. In germline, CDR1 is LNHNV, CDR2 YYDKDF (reference sequence). The V end was cut by 5 bases, the J end by 8 bases, with 24 bases between. The CDR3 region is CATSPHPKQGVGEKLFF. In nucleotides, the CDR3 is TGTGCCACCAGCCCACACCCGAAGCAGGGTGTCGGCGAAAAACTGTTTTTT.

This sequence joins TRBV29-1 and TRBJ1-4; 8 nucleotides line up with TRBD1. The CDR3 runs to 17 residues. V was pared by 2 bases and J by 4 bases, with 12 bases of the junction left unmatched. The germline gives CDR1 SQVTM, CDR2 ANQGSEA. The CDR3 DNA is TGCAGCGTTGAAACACTGGGACAGGCGGGGGTTAATGAAAAACTGTTTTTT. Amino acid sequence: CSVETLGQAGVNEKLFF.

The rearrangement joins TRBV7-3 to TRBJ1-3, with TRBD1 as a possible D gene (5 bases). V was cut by 5 bases and J by 0 bases, with 11 bases left in between. Germline loops: CDR1 SGHTA, CDR2 FQGTGA. The CDR3 length is 15 residues. In DNA, the CDR3 is TGTGCCAGCAGCCAGGACACGAGCTCTGGAAACACCATATATTTT. Its protein product is CASSQDTSSGNTIYF.

This chain uses TRBV3-1 (or the pseudogene TRBV3-2) with TRBJ2-5; TRBD1 agrees at 8 bases. This CDR3 comprises 13 residues. After removal of 6 bases from V and 5 bases from J, the junction contained 5 bases not matched to a gene. Germline loops: CDR1 LGHDT, CDR2 YNNKEL (reference sequence). The CDR3 loop reads CASRVTGAETQYF. Written as DNA, the CDR3 is TGTGCCAGCAGGGTGACAGGGGCGGAGACCCAGTACTTC.

The chain has TRBV19 and TRBJ1-1; D is possibly TRBD1 (5 bases). V lost 5 bases to trimming and J lost 8 bases, with 24 bases between them. The CDR3 sequence is 16 residues long. Looked up from germline, CDR1 is LNHDA and CDR2 is SQIVND (reference sequence). The chain's CDR3 is CASSVLQGKIHIEAFF. CDR3 DNA sequence: TGTGCCAGTAGTGTACTCCAGGGTAAAATTCACATCGAAGCTTTCTTT.

The gene calls are TRBV2 and TRBJ2-7; weak D call: TRBD1 (5 bases). There are 13 residues in the CDR3. Germline V gives CDR1 SNHLY, CDR2 FYNNEI. V gave up 3 bases and J gave up 3 bases, with 9 bases separating them. CDR3: CASSDIQGYEQYF. The CDR3 DNA reads TGTGCCAGCAGTGACATCCAGGGCTACGAGCAGTACTTC.

V is TRBV6-5 and J is TRBJ1-3, with 9 bases fitting TRBD1. The junction had 3 bases not matched to a gene; V was cut back by 5 bases and J by 4 bases. Germline V CDR1 and CDR2: MNHEY, SVGAGI. The CDR3 is 14 residues long. The CDR3 DNA sequence: TGTGCCAGCAGTCCTGGGACAGGGGGAAACACCATATATTTT. Protein product: CASSPGTGGNTIYF.

This chain connects TRBV12-3 or TRBV12-4 to TRBJ1-1, with no clear D. With 2 bases removed from V and 1 base from J, the gap between germline ends came to 5 bases. The CDR3 is 13 residues long. The CDR3 nucleotides read TGTGCCAGCAGTTTACGGTGGAACACTGAAGCTTTCTTT. Its protein product is CASSLRWNTEAFF.